The 14 T cell receptor beta chains listed next were all sequenced from one sample in a study of shared clonotypes between healthy human individuals. TCRdb's table, derived via immunoSEQ multiplex PCR, lists solely in-frame clones and lacks some. The sample comprises under 600,000 clones, about 96% of which are singletons, and around 0.067% rests with the top ten. Source material: naive CD4+ T cells sorted from blood. Sample subset: CD45RA+ positively selected. These receptors all stem from a woman aged 30 to 39 in good health.

V usage is TRBV5-4 and J usage is TRBJ2-6, with no clear D. The CDR3 consists of 16 residues. V was trimmed by 0 bases and J by 0 bases, leaving 7 bases between them. CDR1 SGHNT and CDR2 YYREEE come from the germline V gene (reference sequence). CDR3 coding DNA: TGTGCCAGCAGCTTGGATAAGCCCTCTGGGGCCAACGTCCTGACTTTC. This sequence encodes CASSLDKPSGANVLTF.

The chain employs TRBV11-3 and TRBJ1-1; D gene ambiguous. Trimming removed 1 base at V and 0 bases at J, with 3 bases between. Germline CDR1 and CDR2: SGHNT and YENEEA. This CDR3 spans 13 amino acids. CDR3: CASSLGLNTEAFF. As DNA, the CDR3 is TGTGCCAGCAGCTTAGGATTGAACACTGAAGCTTTCTTT. The full variable domain, in which reference TRBV11-3 and TRBJ1-1 provide the parts outside the CDR3, is EAGVVQSPRYKIIEKKQPVAFWCNPISGHNTLYWYLQNLGQGPELLIRYENEEAVDDSQLPKDRFSAERLKGVDSTLKIQPAELGDSAVYLCASSLGLNTEAFFGQGTRLTVV.

The rearrangement joins TRBV28 to TRBJ2-6; D is perhaps TRBD2 (6 bases). This CDR3 spans 19 amino acids. In germline, CDR1 is MDHEN, CDR2 SYDVKM. V lost 3 bases to trimming and J lost 1 base, with 19 bases between them. The CDR3 nucleotides read TGTGCCAGCAGTTTGGTCGGGGACTTTCTCGCTTCTGGGGCCAACGTCCTGACTTTC. Protein: CASSLVGDFLASGANVLTF. The complete variable domain, with remaining parts taken from reference TRBV28 and TRBJ2-6, reads DVKVTQSSRYLVKRTGEKVFLECVQDMDHENMFWYRQDPGLGLRLIYFSYDVKMKEKGDIPEGYSVSREKKERFSLILESASTNQTSMYLCASSLVGDFLASGANVLTFGAGSRLTVL.

The chain recombines TRBV28 with TRBJ2-5; 7 nucleotides line up with TRBD2. Germline V gives CDR1 MDHEN, CDR2 SYDVKM. V shed 4 bases and J 5 bases; nucleotides not matched to a gene: 4. This CDR3 is built from 13 residues. CDR3 protein: CASSSGRFETQYF. CDR3 coding DNA: TGTGCCAGCAGTTCCGGGAGGTTCGAGACCCAGTACTTC.

J is TRBJ1-4 and V is TRBV6-1; 9 positions match TRBD1. Losses at the gene ends were 4 bases for V and 2 bases for J; bases not matched to a gene: 8. The germline gives CDR1 MNHNS, CDR2 SASEGT. The length of the CDR3 is 17 residues. The CDR3 here is CASSGNRGPRTNEKLFF. The CDR3 nucleotides are TGTGCCAGCAGTGGAAACAGGGGGCCAAGGACTAATGAAAAACTGTTTTTT.

The chain employs TRBV7-2 and TRBJ1-5, with TRBD1 matching over 8 bases. The ends lost 3 bases at V and 2 bases at J; junction bases unmatched: 6. The CDR3 is 16 amino acids. Germline V CDR1 and CDR2: SGHTA, FQGNSA. Here the CDR3 reads CASSFGYRGGNQPQHF. CDR3 sequence (DNA): TGTGCCAGCAGCTTCGGTTACAGGGGGGGCAATCAGCCCCAGCATTTT.

This sequence joins TRBV7-9 and TRBJ2-2; D ambiguous. The CDR3 covers 14 residues. Germline-derived CDR1 and CDR2 are SEHNR and FQNEAQ (reference sequence). V was trimmed by 1 base and J by 2 bases, leaving 5 bases between them. The DNA for the CDR3 is TGTGCCAGCAGCTTAGGGGAAAACACCGGGGAGCTGTTTTTT. Translated: CASSLGENTGELFF.

The J gene is TRBJ2-7, the V gene TRBV6-6; 9 bases agree with TRBD1. Trimming removed 6 bases from V and 3 bases from J; junction bases left unmatched: 12. CDR1 is MNHNY and CDR2 is SVGAGI in the germline V gene (reference sequence). The CDR3 is made up of 16 amino acids. The CDR3 DNA reads as TGTGCCAGCAGCACTACAGGGGGCCCAAAAATCTACGAGCAGTACTTC. This sequence encodes CASSTTGGPKIYEQYF.

The chain joins TRBV4-1 to TRBJ2-7; a possible D gene is TRBD1 (6 bases). CDR1 is MGHRA and CDR2 is YSYEKL in the germline V gene. V lost 2 bases and J lost 5, with 19 bases in between. The CDR3 sequence is 16 residues long. DNA for the CDR3: TGCGCCAGCAGCCAACCCACCAGGGGAAATGGGAACGAGCAGTACTTC. This gives the protein CASSQPTRGNGNEQYF.

The J gene is TRBJ2-1, the V gene TRBV19, with D possibly TRBD2 on 5 matching bases. Germline V gives CDR1 LNHDA, CDR2 SQIVND (reference sequence). This CDR3 spans 15 amino acids. V was trimmed by 2 bases and J by 2 bases, leaving 10 bases between them. CDR3 nucleotides: TGTGCCAGTAGTATAATTGCGGAGGCCTACAATGAGCAGTTCTTC. This sequence encodes CASSIIAEAYNEQFF.

CDR3 residues: CASSLALETNYGYTF. CDR3 nucleotide sequence: TGCGCCAGCAGCTTGGCCTTAGAGACTAACTATGGCTACACCTTC. The chain combines TRBV5-1 with TRBJ1-2; the D is unclear. V was shortened by 0 bases and J by 0 bases, with 9 bases between the two germline ends. Germline values: CDR1 SGHRS, CDR2 YFSETQ. The CDR3 loop spans 15 amino acids. Drawing the rest from reference TRBV5-1 and TRBJ1-2, the complete variable domain is KAGVTQTPRYLIKTRGQQVTLSCSPISGHRSVSWYQQTPGQGLQFLFEYFSETQRNKGNFPGRFSGRQFSNSRSEMNVSTLELGDSALYLCASSLALETNYGYTFGSGTRLTVV.

The rearrangement links TRBV5-1 to TRBJ2-7; the match to TRBD2 covers 8 bases. With 4 bases clipped from V and 4 bases from J, the junction kept 10 bases outside the gene matches. CDR1 is SGHRS and CDR2 is YFSETQ in the germline V gene. The length of the CDR3 is 15 residues. The CDR3 loop is CASSPTGLVNYEQYF. CDR3 nucleotide sequence: TGCGCCAGCAGCCCGACGGGACTAGTCAATTACGAGCAGTACTTC.

This sequence joins TRBV4-2 and TRBJ2-2; 9 nucleotides agree with TRBD2. The trim removed 0 bases at V and 6 bases at J, leaving 5 bases unmatched. Germline CDR1 is LGHNA and CDR2 is YNFKEQ. CDR3 length: 16 amino acids. Here the CDR3 DNA reads TGTGCCAGCAGCCAAGAATCCGCGGGAGGGCCCGGGGAGCTGTTTTTT. It codes for CASSQESAGGPGELFF.

This sequence joins TRBV7-9 and TRBJ1-1; no clear D gene. Deletions cut 5 bases from V and 8 bases from J, with 9 bases between. Germline CDR1 SEHNR, CDR2 FQNEAQ (reference sequence). This CDR3 is 11 amino acids long. CDR3 nucleotides: TGTGCCAGCAGCCTGATAGAAGAAGCTTTCTTT. This encodes CASSLIEEAFF.